The clone carrying this TCR beta chain was found a few times. Antigen unknown. The CDR3 is 15 residues long. Trimming took off 6 bases at V and 0 bases at J, with 13 bases between the two ends. Germline assignment: CDR1 SNHLY and CDR2 FYNNEI. The sample is drawn from a study of T cell repertoires in cytomegalovirus infection. Study at large: Selection of CMV epitopes for the study included recently identified HLA-C-restricted and well-studied HLA-B-restricted ones. Study-level findings and limits: HLA-C-restricted TCR beta clonotypes specific for CMV led the ex vivo response.

MiXCR, run by TCRdb on the reads, gives a single entry per CDR3 protein. Here the sample spans just under 500,000 distinct CDR3 sequences, roughly a third being singletons. The TCR sequence derives from a human donor in good health (CMV status not recorded). Some clones in this sample may be carry-over from other donors' samples. Sequenced here: cultured PBMCs, sampled from culture after CMV antigen stimulation. The gene calls are TRBV2 and TRBJ2-3; D may be TRBD2 (5 bases). CDR3 protein: CASRNSLASTDTQYF. CDR3 nucleotide sequence: TGTGCCAGCAGGAATAGTCTAGCTAGCACAGATACGCAGTATTTT.